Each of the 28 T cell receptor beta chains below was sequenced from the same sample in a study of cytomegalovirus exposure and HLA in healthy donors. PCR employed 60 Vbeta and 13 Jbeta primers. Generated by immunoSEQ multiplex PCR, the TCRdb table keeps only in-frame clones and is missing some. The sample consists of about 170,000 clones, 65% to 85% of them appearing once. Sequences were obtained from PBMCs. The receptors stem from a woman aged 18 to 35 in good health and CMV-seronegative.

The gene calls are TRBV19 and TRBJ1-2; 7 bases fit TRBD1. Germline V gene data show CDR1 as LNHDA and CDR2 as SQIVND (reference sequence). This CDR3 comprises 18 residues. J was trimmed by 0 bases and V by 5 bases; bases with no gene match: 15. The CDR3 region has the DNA TGTGCCAGTAGTCCTCATACAGGGGATGCGATCACTAACTATGGCTACACCTTC. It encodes CASSPHTGDAITNYGYTF.

CDR3 region: CASSLGGTGGYEQYF. CDR3 bases: TGTGCCAGCAGTTTAGGCGGGACAGGTGGCTACGAGCAGTACTTC. The gene calls are TRBV28 and TRBJ2-7; TRBD1 agrees at 8 bases. Looked up from germline, CDR1 is MDHEN and CDR2 is SYDVKM. V gave up 2 bases and J gave up 3 bases; unmatched junction bases: 6. This CDR3 region has 15 residues.

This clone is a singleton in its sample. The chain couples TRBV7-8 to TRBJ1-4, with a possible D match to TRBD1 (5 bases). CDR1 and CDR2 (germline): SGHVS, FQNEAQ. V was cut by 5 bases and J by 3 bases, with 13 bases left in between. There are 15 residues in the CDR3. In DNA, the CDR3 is TGTGCCAGCAGCCAAAGTCCAGGGTCTAATGAAAAACTGTTTTTT. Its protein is CASSQSPGSNEKLFF. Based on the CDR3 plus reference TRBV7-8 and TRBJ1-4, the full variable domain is GAGVSQSPRYKVAKRGQDVALRCDPISGHVSLFWYQQALGQGPEFLTYFQNEAQLDKSGLPSDRFFAERPEGSVSTLKIQRTQQEDSAVYLCASSQSPGSNEKLFFGSGTQLSVL.

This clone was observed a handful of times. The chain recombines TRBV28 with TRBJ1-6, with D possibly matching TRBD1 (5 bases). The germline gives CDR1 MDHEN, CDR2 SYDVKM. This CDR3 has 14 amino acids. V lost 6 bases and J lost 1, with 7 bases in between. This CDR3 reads CASRAGSYNSPLHF. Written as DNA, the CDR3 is TGTGCCAGCAGGGCAGGGTCCTATAATTCACCCCTCCACTTT.

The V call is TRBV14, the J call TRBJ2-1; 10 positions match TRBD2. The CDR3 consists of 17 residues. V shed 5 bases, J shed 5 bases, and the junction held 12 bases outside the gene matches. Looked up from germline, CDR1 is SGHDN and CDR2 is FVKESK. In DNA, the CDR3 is TGTGCCAGCAGCTTAAGATTGGGACTAGCGTTTAACAATGAGCAGTTCTTC. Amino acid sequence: CASSLRLGLAFNNEQFF. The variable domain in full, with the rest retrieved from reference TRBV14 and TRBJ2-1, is EAGVTQFPSHSVIEKGQTVTLRCDPISGHDNLYWYRRVMGKEIKFLLHFVKESKQDESGMPNNRFLAERTGGTYSTLKVQPAELEDSGVYFCASSLRLGLAFNNEQFFGPGTRLTVL.

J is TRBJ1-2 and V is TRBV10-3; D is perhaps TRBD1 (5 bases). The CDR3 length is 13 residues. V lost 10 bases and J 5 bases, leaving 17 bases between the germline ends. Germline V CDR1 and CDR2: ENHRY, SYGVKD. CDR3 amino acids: CATDGGKEYGYTF. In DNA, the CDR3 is TGTGCCACCGACGGGGGGAAGGAGTATGGCTACACCTTC.

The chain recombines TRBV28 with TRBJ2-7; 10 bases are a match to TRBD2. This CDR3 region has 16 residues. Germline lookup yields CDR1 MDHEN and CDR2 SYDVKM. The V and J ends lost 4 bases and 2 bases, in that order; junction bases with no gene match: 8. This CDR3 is CASSSRSGRAPYEQYF. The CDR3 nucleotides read TGTGCCAGCAGTTCACGGAGCGGGAGGGCCCCCTACGAGCAGTACTTC.

As DNA, the CDR3 is TGTGCCAGCACCAAAGTAAGGGACAGGGACTACACCTTC. It yields the protein CASTKVRDRDYTF. The V and J genes are TRBV2 and TRBJ1-2; 9 nucleotides match TRBD1. CDR3 size: 13 residues. V was pared by 7 bases and J by 10 bases, with 10 bases of the junction left unmatched. CDR1 is SNHLY, CDR2 FYNNEI, per germline.

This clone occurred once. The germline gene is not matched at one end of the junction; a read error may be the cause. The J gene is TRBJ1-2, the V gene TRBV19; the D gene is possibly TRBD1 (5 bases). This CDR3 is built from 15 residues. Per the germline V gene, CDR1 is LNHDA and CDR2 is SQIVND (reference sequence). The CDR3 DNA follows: TGTGCCAGTAGTCCTCCCCGGCAGGGTAACTATGGCTACACTTTC. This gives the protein CASSPPRQGNYGYTF.

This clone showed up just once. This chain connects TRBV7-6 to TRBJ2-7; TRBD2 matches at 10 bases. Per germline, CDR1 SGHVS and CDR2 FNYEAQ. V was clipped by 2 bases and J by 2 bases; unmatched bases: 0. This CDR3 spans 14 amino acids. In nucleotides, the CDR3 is TGTGCCAGCAGCTTAACTAGCGGGACCTACGAGCAGTACTTC. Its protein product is CASSLTSGTYEQYF.

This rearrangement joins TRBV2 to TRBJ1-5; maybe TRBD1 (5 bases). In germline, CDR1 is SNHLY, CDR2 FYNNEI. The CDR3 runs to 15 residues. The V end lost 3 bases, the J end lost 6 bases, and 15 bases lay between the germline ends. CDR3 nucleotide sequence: TGTGCCAGCAGTGAGGTTCAGGGAGGCAGTCAGCCCCAGCATTTT. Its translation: CASSEVQGGSQPQHF.

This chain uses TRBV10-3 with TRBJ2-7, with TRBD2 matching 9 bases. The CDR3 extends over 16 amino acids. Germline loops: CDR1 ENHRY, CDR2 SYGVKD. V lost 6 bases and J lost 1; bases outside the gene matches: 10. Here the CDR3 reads CAISALLAGISYEQYF. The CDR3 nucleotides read TGTGCCATCAGCGCTTTACTAGCGGGTATTTCCTACGAGCAGTACTTC.

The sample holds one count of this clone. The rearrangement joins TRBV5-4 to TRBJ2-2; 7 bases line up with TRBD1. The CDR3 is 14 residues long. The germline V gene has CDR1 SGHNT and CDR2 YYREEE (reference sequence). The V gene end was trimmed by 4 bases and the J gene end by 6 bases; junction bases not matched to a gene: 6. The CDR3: CASSTPTGSGELFF. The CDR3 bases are TGTGCCAGCAGCACGCCGACAGGGTCCGGGGAGCTGTTTTTT.

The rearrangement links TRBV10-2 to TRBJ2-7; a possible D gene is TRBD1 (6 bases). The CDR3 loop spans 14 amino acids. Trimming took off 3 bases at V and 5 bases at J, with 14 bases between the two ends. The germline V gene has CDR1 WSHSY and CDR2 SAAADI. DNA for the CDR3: TGCGCCAGCAGTGAAATCAGGGGTGGCGACGAGCAGTACTTC. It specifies CASSEIRGGDEQYF.

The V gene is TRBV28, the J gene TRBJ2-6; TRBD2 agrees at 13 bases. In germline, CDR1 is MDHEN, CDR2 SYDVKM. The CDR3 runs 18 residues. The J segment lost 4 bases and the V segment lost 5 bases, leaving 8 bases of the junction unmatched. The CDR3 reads CASSRKGLAGPGANVLTF. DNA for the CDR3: TGTGCCAGCAGTCGGAAGGGACTAGCGGGACCCGGGGCCAACGTCCTGACTTTC.

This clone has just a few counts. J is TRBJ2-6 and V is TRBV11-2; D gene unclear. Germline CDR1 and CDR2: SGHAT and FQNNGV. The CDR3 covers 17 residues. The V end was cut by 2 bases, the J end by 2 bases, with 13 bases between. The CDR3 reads CASSLLTASTGANVLTF. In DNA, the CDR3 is TGTGCCAGCAGCTTATTAACAGCCTCGACTGGGGCCAACGTCCTGACTTTC.

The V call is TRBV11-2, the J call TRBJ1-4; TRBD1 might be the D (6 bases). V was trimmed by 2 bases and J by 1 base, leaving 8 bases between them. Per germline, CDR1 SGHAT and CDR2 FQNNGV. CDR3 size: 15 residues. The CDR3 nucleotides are TGTGCCAGCAGCTTAACGACAGGAACTAATGAAAAACTGTTTTTT. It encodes CASSLTTGTNEKLFF. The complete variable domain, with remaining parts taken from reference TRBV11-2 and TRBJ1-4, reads EAGVAQSPRYKIIEKRQSVAFWCNPISGHATLYWYQQILGQGPKLLIQFQNNGVVDDSQLPKDRFSAERLKGVDSTLKIQPAKLEDSAVYLCASSLTTGTNEKLFFGSGTQLSVL.

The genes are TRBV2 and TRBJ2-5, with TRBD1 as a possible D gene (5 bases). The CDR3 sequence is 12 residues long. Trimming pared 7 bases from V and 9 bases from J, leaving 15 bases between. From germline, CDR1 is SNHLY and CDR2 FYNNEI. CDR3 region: CASKADVGAQYF. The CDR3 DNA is TGTGCCAGCAAGGCGGACGTAGGGGCCCAGTACTTC.

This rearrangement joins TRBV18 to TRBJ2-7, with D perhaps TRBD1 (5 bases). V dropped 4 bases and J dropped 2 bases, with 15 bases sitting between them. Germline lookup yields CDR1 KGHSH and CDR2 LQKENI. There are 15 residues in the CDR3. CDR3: CASSRIKGVTYEQYF. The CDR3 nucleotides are TGTGCCAGCTCACGGATAAAAGGGGTTACCTACGAGCAGTACTTC.

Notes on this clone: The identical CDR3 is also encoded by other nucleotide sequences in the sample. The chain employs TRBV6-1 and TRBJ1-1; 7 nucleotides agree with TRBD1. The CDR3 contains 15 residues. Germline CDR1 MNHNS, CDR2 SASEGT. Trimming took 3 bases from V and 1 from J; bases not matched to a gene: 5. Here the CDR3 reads CASSDEGQPNTEAFF. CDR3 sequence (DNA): TGTGCCAGCAGTGACGAGGGACAGCCGAACACTGAAGCTTTCTTT.

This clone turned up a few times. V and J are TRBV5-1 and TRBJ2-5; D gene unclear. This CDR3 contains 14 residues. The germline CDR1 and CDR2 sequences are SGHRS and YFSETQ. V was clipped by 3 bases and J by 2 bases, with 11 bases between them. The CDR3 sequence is CASSSSSVQETQYF. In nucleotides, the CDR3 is TGCGCCAGCAGCTCCAGCAGCGTGCAAGAGACCCAGTACTTC.

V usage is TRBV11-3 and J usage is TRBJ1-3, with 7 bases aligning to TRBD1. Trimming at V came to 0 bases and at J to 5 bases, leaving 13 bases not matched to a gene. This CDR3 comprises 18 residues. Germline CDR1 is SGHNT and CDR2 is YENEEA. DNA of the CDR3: TGTGCCAGCAGCTTAGATTCTGATCCGGGACAGCACAGAAACACCATATATTTT. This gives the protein CASSLDSDPGQHRNTIYF. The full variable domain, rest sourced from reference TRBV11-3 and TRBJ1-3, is EAGVVQSPRYKIIEKKQPVAFWCNPISGHNTLYWYLQNLGQGPELLIRYENEEAVDDSQLPKDRFSAERLKGVDSTLKIQPAELGDSAVYLCASSLDSDPGQHRNTIYFGEGSWLTVV.

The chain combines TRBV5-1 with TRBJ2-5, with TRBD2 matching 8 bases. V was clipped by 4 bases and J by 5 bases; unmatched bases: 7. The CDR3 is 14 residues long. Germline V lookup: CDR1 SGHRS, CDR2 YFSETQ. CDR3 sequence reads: CASSREGRSETQYF. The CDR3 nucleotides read TGCGCCAGCAGCCGGGAGGGCCGTTCGGAGACCCAGTACTTC.

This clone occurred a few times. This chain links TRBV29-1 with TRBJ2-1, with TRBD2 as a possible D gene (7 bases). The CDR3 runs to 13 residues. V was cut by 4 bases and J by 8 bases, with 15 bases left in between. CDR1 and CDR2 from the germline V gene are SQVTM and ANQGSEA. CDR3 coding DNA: TGCAGCGTTGGAGGGGGGGAACTTTATGAGCAGTTCTTC. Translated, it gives CSVGGGELYEQFF.

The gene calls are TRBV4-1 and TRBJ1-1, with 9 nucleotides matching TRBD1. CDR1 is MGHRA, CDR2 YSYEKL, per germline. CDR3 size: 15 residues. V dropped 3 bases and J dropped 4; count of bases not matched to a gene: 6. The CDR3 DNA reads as TGCGCCAGCAGCCAGGGACAGGGATGGGGCACTGAAGCTTTCTTT. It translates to CASSQGQGWGTEAFF.

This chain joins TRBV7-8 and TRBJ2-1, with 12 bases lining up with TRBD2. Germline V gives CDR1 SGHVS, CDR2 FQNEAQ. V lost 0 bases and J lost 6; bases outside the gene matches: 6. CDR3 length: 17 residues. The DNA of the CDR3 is TGTGCCAGCAGCTTAGCGCTTCTAGCGGGAGGGGTCAATGAGCAGTTCTTC. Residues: CASSLALLAGGVNEQFF.

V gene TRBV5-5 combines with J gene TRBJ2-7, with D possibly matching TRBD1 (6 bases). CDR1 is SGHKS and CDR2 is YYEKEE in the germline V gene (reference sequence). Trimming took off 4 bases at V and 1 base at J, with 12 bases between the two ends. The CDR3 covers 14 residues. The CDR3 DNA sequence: TGTGCCAGCAGCACCAGGGGCCATTCCTACGAGCAGTACTTC. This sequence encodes CASSTRGHSYEQYF.

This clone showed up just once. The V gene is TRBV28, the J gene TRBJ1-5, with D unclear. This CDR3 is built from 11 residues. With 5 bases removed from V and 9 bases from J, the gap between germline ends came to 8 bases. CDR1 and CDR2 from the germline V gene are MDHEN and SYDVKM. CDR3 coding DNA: TGTGCCAGCAGTCTCCATAGGCCCCAGCATTTT. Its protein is CASSLHRPQHF.